This T cell receptor (beta chain) was sequenced in a study of CD8 T cells in ankylosing spondylitis. Libraries for TCR beta were made by quantitative 5'-RACE with molecular barcodes. TCRdb processed the 5' RACE reads anew with MiXCR; each CDR3 protein has one entry. The table records around 150,000 distinct CDR3 sequences, 40% to 50% of them present only once. Points from the study as a whole: Characteristic, it appeared, of ankylosing spondylitis blood was a TCR beta motif of eight highly homologous variants. Within matched ankylosing spondylitis synovial fluid, disease-linked clones were reportedly significantly enriched. Disease-linked clones had a CD8+ phenotype and relatively low frequency in peripheral blood.

A remark on this clonotype: Its cognate antigen is unknown.

The origin of this receptor is a male donor with ankylosing spondylitis. The sequenced sample consisted of synovial fluid, either unsorted or a sorted T cell fraction (not recorded which).

The CDR3 reads CASSLVAAIVGGQPQHF. CDR3 DNA: TGTGCCAGCAGTTTAGTAGCGGCAATCGTTGGGGGACAGCCCCAGCATTTT. This chain uses TRBV12-3 or TRBV12-4 with TRBJ1-5; TRBD1 might be the D (5 bases). There are 17 residues in the CDR3. Deletions cut 1 base from V and 7 bases from J, with 20 bases between.